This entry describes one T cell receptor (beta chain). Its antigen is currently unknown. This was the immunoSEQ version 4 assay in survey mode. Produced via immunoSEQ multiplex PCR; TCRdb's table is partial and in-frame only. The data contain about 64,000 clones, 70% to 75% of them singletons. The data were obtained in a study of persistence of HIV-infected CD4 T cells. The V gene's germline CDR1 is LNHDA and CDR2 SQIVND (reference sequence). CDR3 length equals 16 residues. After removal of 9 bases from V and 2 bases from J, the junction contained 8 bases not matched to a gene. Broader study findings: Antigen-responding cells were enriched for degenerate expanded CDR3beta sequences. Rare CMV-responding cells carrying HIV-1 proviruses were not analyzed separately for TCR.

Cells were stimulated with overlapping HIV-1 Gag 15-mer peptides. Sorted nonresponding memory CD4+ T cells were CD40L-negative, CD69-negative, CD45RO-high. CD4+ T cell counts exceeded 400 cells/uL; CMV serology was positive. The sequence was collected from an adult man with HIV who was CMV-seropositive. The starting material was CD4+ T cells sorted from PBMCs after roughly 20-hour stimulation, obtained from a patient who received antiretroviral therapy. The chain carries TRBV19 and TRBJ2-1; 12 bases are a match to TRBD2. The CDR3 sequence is CASLNLAGGPYNEQFF. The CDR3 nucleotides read TGTGCCAGCCTCAATCTAGCGGGGGGGCCCTACAATGAGCAGTTCTTC.